This T cell receptor beta chain was found in a study of blood T cell repertoires in COVID-19. Study overall: The cDNA or gDNA used as material had been derived from T cells, B-cell-depleted T cells, or PBMCs.

The data were produced by immunoSEQ multiplex PCR, yet TCRdb's version contains in-frame clones alone and is incomplete. The sample lists roughly 80,000 clones, around four fifths occurring once. The sample comprised peripheral blood. This TCR was sampled from a human donor in a cohort sampled during active COVID-19.

CDR3 nucleotide sequence: TGTGCCAGCTCAGTCTCAGGGGGCGTGCAAGAGACCCAGTACTTC. It codes for CASSVSGGVQETQYF. The gene calls are TRBV18 and TRBJ2-5, with 8 bases lining up with TRBD1. Germline values: CDR1 KGHSH, CDR2 LQKENI. The CDR3 spans 15 residues. Trimming removed 5 bases from V and 2 bases from J; junction bases left unmatched: 7.